This T cell receptor (beta chain) is from a study of T cells after posttransplantation cyclophosphamide. General observations from the study: TRB clonality was highly associated with recipient CMV seropositivity and reactivation. Skin or GI-infiltrating T cells shared few TRB sequences with blood.

The germline V gene encodes CDR1 MNHEY and CDR2 SVGAGI. Trimming removed 5 bases from V and 3 bases from J; junction bases left unmatched: 6. The CDR3 runs to 15 residues. Produced via immunoSEQ multiplex PCR; TCRdb's table is partial and in-frame only. The sample is made up of about 33,000 clones, none counted only once. The table lists this clone with a few counts. Its antigen is not known. V and J are TRBV6-5 and TRBJ2-7, with 11 bases identical to TRBD2. Sequencing was done on a sample of PBMCs. The TCR originated in a girl aged 5-17 years in good health, CMV-negative, and a related stem cell transplant donor. This chain's CDR3 is CASSLLGLADYEQYF. The CDR3 region has the DNA TGTGCCAGCAGTCTTTTGGGACTAGCGGACTACGAGCAGTACTTC.